Listed here are 32 T cell receptor beta chains from one sample, sequenced in a study of response to subunit inactivated influenza vaccine. TCRdb reprocessed the RT-PCR reads via MiXCR and lists one record per CDR3 protein. This sample yields roughly 710,000 distinct CDR3 sequences, of which 14% are seen a single time; about 7.4% belongs to the top ten. This material consisted of PBMCs from blood, taken 14 days before vaccination. Receptors originate from a man aged 50-59 years who received an inactivated influenza vaccine.

This rearrangement joins TRBV6-2 or TRBV6-3 to TRBJ2-5; 9 bases line up with TRBD1. The V gene's germline CDR1 is MNHEY and CDR2 SVGEGT. The length of the CDR3 is 15 residues. With 8 bases clipped from V and 5 bases from J, the junction kept 12 bases outside the gene matches. Written as DNA, the CDR3 is TGTGCCAGCGCCCAGGACAGGGGCTACCTGGAGACCCAGTACTTC. This sequence encodes CASAQDRGYLETQYF.

The chain combines TRBV10-2 with TRBJ2-1; D is uncertain. The CDR3 spans 15 residues. Trimming stripped 3 bases from V and 1 base from J, with 10 bases between. Germline loops: CDR1 WSHSY, CDR2 SAAADI. The CDR3: CASSDLPSSYNEQFF. The CDR3 nucleotides are TGCGCCAGCAGTGACCTGCCTAGTTCCTACAATGAGCAGTTCTTC.

This clonotype has just a few counts. V and J are TRBV3-1 and TRBJ1-2; D possibly corresponds to TRBD1 (5 bases). The germline V and J ends were trimmed by 5 bases and 0 bases, with 10 bases remaining between them. This CDR3 is 14 amino acids long. Germline CDR1 and CDR2: LGHDT and YNNKEL (reference sequence). The CDR3, as DNA: TGTGCCAGCAGCGTCGGACACACTAACTATGGCTACACCTTC. As protein: CASSVGHTNYGYTF.

This clonotype has only a few counts. The chain uses TRBV30 and TRBJ2-2; a possible D gene is TRBD2 (6 bases). CDR1 GTSNPN and CDR2 SVGIG come from the germline V gene (reference sequence). The V and J ends lost 0 bases and 6 bases respectively, with 8 bases between them. This CDR3 region has 13 residues. The CDR3 is CAWSVWGAGELFF. As DNA, the CDR3 is TGTGCCTGGAGTGTATGGGGGGCCGGGGAGCTGTTTTTT. The full variable domain, in which reference TRBV30 and TRBJ2-2 provide the parts outside the CDR3, is SQTIHQWPATLVQPVGSPLSLECTVEGTSNPNLYWYRQAAGRGLQLLFYSVGIGQISSEVPQNLSASRPQDRQFILSSKKLLLSDSGFYLCAWSVWGAGELFFGEGSRLTVL.

This clonotype has at least ten counts. V usage is TRBV6-2 or TRBV6-3 and J usage is TRBJ1-1; 7 bases agree with TRBD1. This CDR3 is built from 14 residues. V gave up 8 bases and J gave up 9 bases; unmatched junction bases: 15. Germline V CDR1 and CDR2: MNHEY, SVGEGT. This chain's CDR3 is CASLSGQARMKAFF. DNA for the CDR3: TGTGCCAGCCTCTCCGGACAGGCAAGAATGAAAGCTTTCTTT.

This clonotype occurred a few times. V gene TRBV6-2 or TRBV6-3 combines with J gene TRBJ1-2; no firm D call. Germline CDR1 MNHEY, CDR2 SVGEGT. Trimming took 8 bases from V and 8 from J, leaving 15 bases between them. The CDR3 is 12 residues long. The CDR3 nucleotides are TGTGCCAGCTACCGGAACCTTTGGGGCTACACCTTC. As protein: CASYRNLWGYTF.

This clonotype was observed a few times. The rearrangement uses TRBV15 and TRBJ2-5; the match to TRBD2 covers 8 bases. The CDR3 sequence is 14 residues long. V shed 6 bases and J 4 bases; nucleotides not matched to a gene: 7. Germline V lookup: CDR1 LNHNV, CDR2 YYDKDF (reference sequence). In nucleotides, the CDR3 is TGTGCCACCAGGACCGGGACTAGAGTAGAGACCCAGTACTTC. As protein: CATRTGTRVETQYF.

The chain is built from TRBV6-1 and TRBJ2-4; 7 positions agree with TRBD1. The CDR3 runs 18 residues. J gave up 0 bases and V 5 bases, and 13 bases lay outside the gene matches. From germline, CDR1 is MNHNS and CDR2 SASEGT. CDR3 bases: TGTGCCAGCAGTCCGACAGGGAGATTAGAGCGAGCCAAAAACATTCAGTACTTC. Its translation: CASSPTGRLERAKNIQYF.

This clonotype was counted ten times or more. The chain recombines TRBV20-1 with TRBJ2-1; D is possibly TRBD1 or TRBD2 (6 bases each). CDR3 length equals 14 residues. CDR1 is DFQATT, CDR2 SNEGSKA, per germline (reference sequence). The V end was cut by 5 bases, the J end by 0 bases, with 11 bases between. Here the CDR3 DNA reads TGCAGTGCTGGCCGGGGGCCCTCCTACAATGAGCAGTTCTTC. Amino acid sequence: CSAGRGPSYNEQFF.

This clonotype has only a few counts. The genes are TRBV27 and TRBJ2-3; D is undetermined. V was cut by 2 bases and J by 4 bases, with 10 bases left in between. The CDR3 contains 14 residues. Germline V gene lookup returns CDR1 MNHEY and CDR2 SMNVEV (reference sequence). The chain's CDR3 is CASSLTLLADTQYF. The CDR3 coding sequence is TGTGCCAGCAGTTTAACCCTCCTGGCAGATACGCAGTATTTT.

The chain employs TRBV7-2 and TRBJ2-7; TRBD1 agrees at 10 bases. CDR1 is SGHTA, CDR2 FQGNSA, per germline. With V trimmed by 5 bases and J by 9 bases, 10 bases remained unmatched. The CDR3 spans 14 residues. CDR3 amino acids: CASSAGTGDWMQYF. Here the CDR3 DNA reads TGTGCCAGCAGCGCCGGGACAGGGGATTGGATGCAGTACTTC.

The chain couples TRBV11-2 to TRBJ2-2; 10 bases are a match to TRBD1. Germline V gene sequence: CDR1 SGHAT, CDR2 FQNNGV. With V trimmed by 3 bases and J by 6 bases, 4 bases remained unmatched. The CDR3 extends over 15 amino acids. The CDR3 DNA reads TGTGCCAGCAGCTTTGGGACAGGGGTGGCCGGGGAGCTGTTTTTT. This codes for CASSFGTGVAGELFF.

V gene TRBV4-3 combines with J gene TRBJ1-3; the D gene is possibly TRBD1 (5 bases). V lost 4 bases and J 1 base, leaving 11 bases between the germline ends. The germline CDR1 and CDR2 sequences are LGHNA and YSLEER. This CDR3 region has 15 residues. DNA of the CDR3: TGCGCCAGCAGCCCGACAGCGTTTTCTGGAAACACCATATATTTT. Translation gives CASSPTAFSGNTIYF.

DNA for the CDR3: TGCGCCAGCAGCATTAGTTCGACAGGTTCCTCCTACGAGCAGTACTTC. Its protein is CASSISSTGSSYEQYF. The rearrangement links TRBV4-1 to TRBJ2-7, with D maybe TRBD1 (6 bases). The length of the CDR3 is 16 residues. V was clipped by 5 bases and J by 0 bases, with 17 bases between them. The germline V gene has CDR1 MGHRA and CDR2 YSYEKL.

The chain links TRBV28 to TRBJ2-4; no clear D gene. V dropped 3 bases and J dropped 6 bases, with 24 bases sitting between them. This CDR3 spans 18 amino acids. Germline loops: CDR1 MDHEN, CDR2 SYDVKM. The CDR3 protein is CASSFLLYERGDANIQYF. The CDR3 DNA reads as TGTGCCAGCAGTTTTTTACTGTACGAGCGCGGAGACGCAAACATTCAGTACTTC.

This clonotype was counted between two and nine times. CDR3 sequence reads: CSAGADTQYF. CDR3 DNA sequence: TGCAGTGCTGGAGCAGATACGCAGTATTTT. This chain connects TRBV20-1 to TRBJ2-3; the D is unclear. The length of the CDR3 is 10 residues. Trimming left V 5 bases short and J 4 bases short, with 4 bases between. The V gene's germline CDR1 is DFQATT and CDR2 SNEGSKA (reference sequence).

J is TRBJ2-7 and V is TRBV5-1; D unclear. V was clipped by 4 bases and J by 4 bases, with 18 bases between them. The CDR3 has 15 amino acids. CDR1 is SGHRS and CDR2 is YFSETQ in the germline V gene. CDR3 DNA: TGCGCCAGCAGCCTTGGGCCAAATCAAGTTTACGAGCAGTACTTC. It specifies CASSLGPNQVYEQYF.

The chain recombines TRBV2 with TRBJ2-3, with D uncertain. Germline-derived CDR1 and CDR2 are SNHLY and FYNNEI. Trimming took 3 bases from V and 6 from J, leaving 7 bases between them. CDR3 size: 12 residues. In nucleotides, the CDR3 is TGTGCCAGCAGTGATCGACTGGATACGCAGTATTTT. The encoded protein is CASSDRLDTQYF.

This clonotype was seen a few times. The chain couples TRBV29-1 to TRBJ2-5, with a possible D match to TRBD2 (6 bases). This CDR3 comprises 12 residues. Germline V gene lookup returns CDR1 SQVTM and CDR2 ANQGSEA. V lost 5 bases and J lost 7, with 14 bases in between. As DNA, the CDR3 is TGCAGCGTTTATCCGGGAGAAGTGACCCAGTACTTC. It specifies CSVYPGEVTQYF. The full variable domain, rest sourced from reference TRBV29-1 and TRBJ2-5, is SAVISQKPSRDICQRGTSLTIQCQVDSQVTMMFWYRQQPGQSLTLIATANQGSEATYESGFVIDKFPISRPNLTFSTLTVSNMSPEDSSIYLCSVYPGEVTQYFGPGTRLLVL.

This clonotype was counted many times. The chain recombines TRBV12-3 or TRBV12-4 with TRBJ2-1; TRBD2 matches 12 bases. Trimming took 5 bases from V and 8 from J; bases not matched to a gene: 10. The CDR3 covers 16 residues. CDR3 loop: CASSGPGTSGLDEQFF. For the CDR3, the DNA is TGTGCCAGCAGTGGACCCGGGACTAGCGGGTTGGATGAGCAGTTCTTC.

V and J are TRBV6-2 or TRBV6-3 and TRBJ2-1; no firm D call. Germline V gene data show CDR1 as MNHEY and CDR2 as SVGEGT. The CDR3 has 11 residues. V lost 0 bases to trimming and J lost 9 bases, with 3 bases between them. Written as DNA, the CDR3 is TGTGCCAGCAGTTACTCGATTGAGCAGTTCTTC. Residues: CASSYSIEQFF.

The chain is built from TRBV2 and TRBJ2-1; TRBD2 matches 9 bases. With 2 bases clipped from V and 8 bases from J, the junction kept 4 bases outside the gene matches. Germline-derived CDR1 and CDR2 are SNHLY and FYNNEI. The CDR3 sequence is 14 residues long. The CDR3 coding sequence is TGTGCCAGCAGTGAATGGGTAGCGGGGGATGAGCAGTTCTTC. Amino acids: CASSEWVAGDEQFF. The full variable domain, completed using reference TRBV2 and TRBJ2-1, is EPEVTQTPSHQVTQMGQEVILRCVPISNHLYFYWYRQILGQKVEFLVSFYNNEISEKSEIFDDQFSVERPDGSNFTLKIRSTKLEDSAMYFCASSEWVAGDEQFFGPGTRLTVL.

This clonotype was recorded many times. This rearrangement joins TRBV2 to TRBJ2-1; D remains ambiguous. The V end lost 10 bases, the J end lost 0 bases, and 4 bases lay between the germline ends. This CDR3 contains 11 residues. From germline, CDR1 is SNHLY and CDR2 FYNNEI. The CDR3 here is CATGSYNEQFF. As DNA, the CDR3 is TGTGCCACGGGCTCCTACAATGAGCAGTTCTTC.

This clonotype was detected a few times. V usage is TRBV6-1 and J usage is TRBJ1-2; 9 bases match TRBD1. The V gene end was trimmed by 6 bases and the J gene end by 4 bases; junction bases not matched to a gene: 9. This CDR3 region has 15 residues. CDR1 MNHNS and CDR2 SASEGT come from the germline V gene. This CDR3 is CASRTLGTGSYGYTF. The CDR3 bases are TGTGCCAGCAGGACACTCGGGACAGGGTCCTATGGCTACACCTTC.

The chain has TRBV27 and TRBJ2-7; 10 nucleotides align to TRBD1. This CDR3 is 15 amino acids long. The trim removed 3 bases at V and 9 bases at J, leaving 11 bases unmatched. CDR1 is MNHEY and CDR2 is SMNVEV in the germline V gene (reference sequence). In DNA form, the CDR3 reads TGTGCCAGCAGTTTGGGGACAGGGGCTTCGTCGGGGCAGTACTTC. This translates into CASSLGTGASSGQYF.

This chain joins TRBV2 and TRBJ2-5, with 7 bases that match TRBD1. Germline V gives CDR1 SNHLY, CDR2 FYNNEI. V shed 5 bases, J shed 0 bases, and the junction held 3 bases outside the gene matches. This CDR3 contains 14 residues. The CDR3 reads CASSQTGYQETQYF. The CDR3 coding sequence is TGTGCCAGCAGTCAGACAGGGTACCAAGAGACCCAGTACTTC.

This clonotype was detected many times. The chain employs TRBV4-2 and TRBJ2-5, with 12 bases fitting TRBD2. Germline CDR1 is LGHNA and CDR2 is YNFKEQ. The CDR3 is made up of 15 amino acids. The junction had 5 bases not matched to a gene; V was cut back by 6 bases and J by 3 bases. The CDR3 reads CASSLRLAGEETQYF. For the CDR3, the DNA is TGTGCCAGCAGTCTTAGACTAGCGGGGGAAGAGACCCAGTACTTC.

V usage is TRBV29-1 and J usage is TRBJ1-2; D is undetermined. Germline V gives CDR1 SQVTM, CDR2 ANQGSEA. Trimming removed 3 bases from V and 8 bases from J, with 13 bases in between. The CDR3 extends over 12 amino acids. The CDR3 nucleotides read TGCAGCGTTGATGTTCGGAGTAAGGGCTACACCTTC. Its protein product is CSVDVRSKGYTF.

The sample holds a few counts of this clonotype. The chain joins TRBV20-1 to TRBJ2-1; 7 bases are shared with TRBD2. The CDR3 spans 14 residues. V shed 3 bases and J 12 bases; nucleotides not matched to a gene: 14. Per germline, CDR1 DFQATT and CDR2 SNEGSKA (reference sequence). The CDR3 DNA sequence: TGCAGTGCTAGTGTGGGGGGGGACTTCCGAAGGCAGTTCTTC. It specifies CSASVGGDFRRQFF.

This clonotype showed up many times. The chain combines TRBV27 with TRBJ2-5, with D tentatively TRBD2 (5 bases). V lost 4 bases and J lost 4, with 13 bases in between. In germline, CDR1 is MNHEY, CDR2 SMNVEV (reference sequence). The length of the CDR3 is 14 residues. The CDR3 spells CASSWSRAGETQYF. The CDR3 coding sequence is TGTGCCAGCAGTTGGAGTAGGGCGGGAGAGACCCAGTACTTC.

This clonotype came up a few times. This CDR3 is CSALRGGVPTEAFF. The CDR3 DNA reads TGCAGTGCTCTTCGGGGAGGGGTGCCCACTGAAGCTTTCTTT. V and J are TRBV20-1 and TRBJ1-1, with TRBD1 as a possible D gene (5 bases). There are 14 residues in the CDR3. V dropped 5 bases and J dropped 4 bases, with 17 bases sitting between them. CDR1 and CDR2 (germline): DFQATT, SNEGSKA (reference sequence).

The chain is built from TRBV7-9 and TRBJ2-7, with TRBD2 identical over 10 bases. Germline CDR1 is SEHNR and CDR2 is FQNEAQ (reference sequence). Unmatched junction bases numbered 6, after V lost 5 bases and J lost 2 bases. This CDR3 region has 15 residues. For the CDR3, the DNA is TGTGCCAGCAGCCCTTCACTAGCGGGGACCTACGAGCAGTACTTC. Residues: CASSPSLAGTYEQYF.